These 27 T cell receptor beta chains came from one sample sequenced in a study of cytomegalovirus exposure and HLA in healthy donors (dated by TCRdb to about 2017). The receptor library was made with the immunoSEQ multiplex PCR assay. For the multiplex PCR, a mixture combining 60 forward primers for TCR Vbeta segments and 13 reverse primers for TCR Jbeta segments was used. TCRdb retrieved this table from immuneACCESS and kept in-frame rearrangements only. Not all clones are present; in checked studies, unresolved V genes account for under half, and no reason is known for the remainder. The sample contains approximately 80,000 clones, about 81% of them found a single time. The ten largest clones represent 4% to 5% of the sample. Sequencing was carried out using PBMCs. The receptors derive from a man in his sixties in good health and CMV-seronegative.

The rearrangement uses TRBV5-1 and TRBJ2-6, with 7 bases lining up with TRBD1. The CDR3 totals 18 residues. V was clipped by 0 bases and J by 0 bases; unmatched bases: 6. The germline V gene has CDR1 SGHRS and CDR2 YFSETQ. The CDR3 sequence: CASSLEGTVSSGANVLTF. The DNA for the CDR3 is TGCGCCAGCAGCTTGGAAGGGACAGTGAGCTCTGGGGCCAACGTCCTGACTTTC. Drawing the rest from reference TRBV5-1 and TRBJ2-6, the complete variable domain is KAGVTQTPRYLIKTRGQQVTLSCSPISGHRSVSWYQQTPGQGLQFLFEYFSETQRNKGNFPGRFSGRQFSNSRSEMNVSTLELGDSALYLCASSLEGTVSSGANVLTFGAGSRLTVL.

This clone was detected only once. The chain carries TRBV11-2 and TRBJ2-1; 10 bases map to TRBD2. CDR1 SGHAT and CDR2 FQNNGV come from the germline V gene. This CDR3 is 16 amino acids long. V lost 3 bases and J lost 8; bases outside the gene matches: 10. The CDR3 nucleotides are TGTGCCAGCAGCTTTGAAGCGGGGGGGCCAAGTCATGAGCAGTTCTTC. Translating gives CASSFEAGGPSHEQFF.

The rearrangement joins TRBV19 to TRBJ1-5; no firm D call. There are 15 residues in the CDR3. The germline V gene encodes CDR1 LNHDA and CDR2 SQIVND (reference sequence). V was shortened by 0 bases and J by 9 bases, with 15 bases between the two germline ends. The CDR3: CASSIDLYTNWPQHF. In DNA form, the CDR3 reads TGTGCCAGTAGTATAGATCTGTACACAAATTGGCCCCAGCATTTT.

In its sample, this clone was seen once. The rearrangement uses TRBV2 and TRBJ2-7; 13 nucleotides agree with TRBD2. This CDR3 has 15 amino acids. The junction had 5 bases not matched to a gene; V was cut back by 6 bases and J by 3 bases. Germline CDR1 and CDR2: SNHLY and FYNNEI. The CDR3 DNA is TGTGCCAGCAGGGGGGGACTAGCGGGATTCTACGAGCAGTACTTC. Protein: CASRGGLAGFYEQYF.

The J gene is TRBJ2-2, the V gene TRBV4-1; TRBD2 matches at 13 bases. V was clipped by 4 bases and J by 1 base; unmatched bases: 6. Germline V gene data show CDR1 as MGHRA and CDR2 as YSYEKL. The CDR3 runs 18 residues. CDR3 nucleotide sequence: TGCGCCAGCAGCCGATGGACTAGCGGGGGCCTGAACACCGGGGAGCTGTTTTTT. Its protein is CASSRWTSGGLNTGELFF.

This clone was observed a few times. This sequence joins TRBV6-4 and TRBJ1-1, with TRBD1 matching 10 bases. The J segment lost 6 bases and the V segment lost 6 bases, leaving 4 bases of the junction unmatched. In germline, CDR1 is MRHNA, CDR2 SNTAGT. The CDR3 length is 13 residues. CDR3 nucleotide sequence: TGTGCCAGCAGAACGGGACAGGGGTCTGAAGCTTTCTTT. Its translation is CASRTGQGSEAFF.

Only a few counts were recorded for this clone. The chain carries TRBV7-6 and TRBJ2-6; tentative D call: TRBD1 (6 bases). Germline assignment: CDR1 SGHVS and CDR2 FNYEAQ. V lost 5 bases, J lost 3 bases, and 11 bases lay in between. The CDR3 is 15 residues long. CDR3 nucleotide sequence: TGTGCCAGCAGCGACGGGACACTTGGGGCCAACGTCCTGACTTTC. Translated, it gives CASSDGTLGANVLTF.

The gene calls are TRBV5-1 and TRBJ2-7; D is ambiguous. The CDR3 covers 12 residues. CDR1 and CDR2 from the germline V gene are SGHRS and YFSETQ. Trimming stripped 0 bases from V and 5 bases from J, with 6 bases between. The CDR3 DNA reads as TGCGCCAGCAGCTTGGTGACAAACGAGCAGTACTTC. Protein: CASSLVTNEQYF.

This chain connects TRBV23-1 to TRBJ2-7; no clear D gene. TRBV23-1 is noted as an ORF with a role that remains uncertain. The CDR3 has 13 residues. V gave up 0 bases and J gave up 3 bases, with 6 bases separating them. CDR3 coding DNA: TGCGCCAGCAGTCAATCCGGCGGCTACGAGCAGTACTTC. It is translated as CASSQSGGYEQYF.

J is TRBJ1-5 and V is TRBV7-2; possible D gene TRBD1, 5 bases. V lost 5 bases and J 9 bases, leaving 11 bases between the germline ends. The CDR3 consists of 12 residues. CDR1 is SGHTA, CDR2 FQGNSA, per germline. The CDR3 loop reads CASSPFGGPQHF. DNA of the CDR3: TGTGCCAGCAGCCCCTTCGGGGGGCCCCAGCATTTT.

The chain is built from TRBV27 and TRBJ1-2; TRBD1 is a possible D gene (5 bases). The V gene lost 5 bases and the J gene lost 1 base, with 14 bases spanning the gap. Per germline, CDR1 MNHEY and CDR2 SMNVEV (reference sequence). CDR3 length: 15 amino acids. CDR3: CASSPGGGINYGYTF. The CDR3 region has the DNA TGTGCCAGCAGTCCCGGGGGGGGGATTAACTATGGCTACACCTTC.

This clone was detected only a few times. The chain combines TRBV6-1 with TRBJ2-7, with a possible D match to TRBD1 (7 bases). CDR3 length equals 15 residues. The germline CDR1 and CDR2 sequences are MNHNS and SASEGT. V lost 1 base and J lost 1, with 11 bases in between. The CDR3 reads CASSEGRGQSYEQYF. In DNA form, the CDR3 reads TGTGCCAGCAGTGAAGGGAGGGGGCAGTCCTACGAGCAGTACTTC.

This clone was observed once. The chain recombines TRBV5-6 with TRBJ1-5; 10 nucleotides align to TRBD1. V trimming: 3 bases; J trimming: 7 bases; junction bases outside the gene matches: 7. The CDR3 loop spans 15 amino acids. CDR1 and CDR2 from the germline V gene are SGHDT and YYEEEE. The CDR3 is CASSWGTGASQPQHF. Here the CDR3 DNA reads TGTGCCAGCAGCTGGGGGACAGGGGCGAGCCAGCCCCAGCATTTT.

Concerning this clone: The sample holds other DNA sequences that translate to the same CDR3. The V and J genes are TRBV21-1 and TRBJ1-1. TRBV21-1 is listed as a pseudogene. The CDR3 is made up of 16 amino acids. The CDR3 here is CASSKEFPRENTEAFF. CDR3 in DNA: TGCGCCAGCAGCAAAGAGTTTCCGAGGGAGAACACTGAAGCTTTCTTT.

The J gene is TRBJ1-5, the V gene TRBV6-6; no reliable D call. This CDR3 contains 11 residues. Trimming removed 4 bases from V and 5 bases from J, with 3 bases in between. CDR1 is MNHNY and CDR2 is SVGAGI in the germline V gene (reference sequence). CDR3 residues: CASSLDQPQHF. The CDR3 nucleotides read TGTGCCAGCAGTTTAGATCAGCCCCAGCATTTT.

This clone came up once. The chain couples TRBV21-1 to TRBJ2-7; whether TRBD2, the table's D call, matches the DNA was not checked. TRBV21-1 counts as a pseudogene. The CDR3 sequence is 11 residues long. The CDR3, as DNA: TGTGCCAGCATCTCTTACTACGAGCAGTACTTC. Its translation is CASISYYEQYF.

The CDR3 DNA sequence: TGTGCCAGTACACCGGGACAGGGTGTTTTATCACCCCTCCACTTT. Amino acids: CASTPGQGVLSPLHF. V usage is TRBV6-4 and J usage is TRBJ1-6; 9 bases map to TRBD1. The CDR3 covers 15 residues. Germline V gene data show CDR1 as MRHNA and CDR2 as SNTAGT. The junction had 13 bases not matched to a gene; V was cut back by 9 bases and J by 10 bases.

The V call is TRBV6-4, the J call TRBJ2-5, with TRBD2 matching 8 bases. TRBJ2-7 explains the end of the DNA better; the J call may be wrong. Germline assignment: CDR1 MRHNA and CDR2 SNTAGT. CDR3 length equals 15 residues. The CDR3 DNA is TGTGCCAGCAGCGATAGCGGGGCGCCCCACTACGAGCAGTACTTC. It yields the protein CASSDSGAPHYEQYF.

This chain joins TRBV14 and TRBJ1-1; D is possibly TRBD1 (6 bases). Per germline, CDR1 SGHDN and CDR2 FVKESK. The CDR3 runs 13 residues. Trimming took 4 bases from V and 11 from J, leaving 17 bases between them. CDR3 coding DNA: TGTGCCAGCAGCCGCCAAAGGGGGAGTAAGGCTTTCTTT. This gives the protein CASSRQRGSKAFF.

This clone was found once. This chain connects TRBV19 to TRBJ1-5; a possible D gene is TRBD1 (5 bases). In germline, CDR1 is LNHDA, CDR2 SQIVND (reference sequence). The CDR3 is 12 residues long. The V end lost 5 bases, the J end lost 9 bases, and 11 bases lay between the germline ends. The CDR3: CASSDVGGPQHF. The CDR3 DNA sequence: TGTGCCAGTAGTGACGTGGGGGGGCCCCAGCATTTT.

This chain uses TRBV2 with TRBJ2-2; tentative D call: TRBD2 (7 bases). The ends were cut back, 2 bases at V and 2 bases at J, with 12 bases in the middle. CDR1 and CDR2 from the germline V gene are SNHLY and FYNNEI. The CDR3 length is 16 residues. The CDR3 sequence is CASSEMAGANTGELFF. CDR3 DNA sequence: TGTGCCAGCAGTGAAATGGCGGGGGCCAACACCGGGGAGCTGTTTTTT.

The V call is TRBV19, the J call TRBJ2-1; TRBD2 matches at 9 bases. This CDR3 has 16 residues. V was clipped by 4 bases and J by 2 bases; unmatched bases: 6. Germline CDR1 and CDR2: LNHDA and SQIVND (reference sequence). The CDR3 spells CASSSGGAYPYNEQFF. The DNA for the CDR3 is TGTGCCAGTAGTAGCGGGGGGGCCTATCCCTACAATGAGCAGTTCTTC.

This clone is medium-sized in the sample. The genes are TRBV6-4 and TRBJ2-2; 14 bases are a match to TRBD2. V shed 4 bases, J shed 5 bases, and the junction held 6 bases outside the gene matches. Germline V gives CDR1 MRHNA, CDR2 SNTAGT. CDR3 length: 17 residues. The CDR3, as DNA: TGTGCCAGCAGTGCAGCGACTAGCGGGGGGGAAACCGGGGAGCTGTTTTTT. Translating gives CASSAATSGGETGELFF.

The V call is TRBV9, the J call TRBJ2-1; 10 bases map to TRBD2. The CDR3 covers 16 residues. J lost 12 bases, V lost 2 bases, and 14 bases had no gene match. CDR1 and CDR2 from the germline V gene are SGDLS and YYNGEE. In DNA, the CDR3 is TGTGCCAGCAGCGTGGCAAGCGGGGGGGCCGTTGGTGGGCAGTTCTTC. This translates into CASSVASGGAVGGQFF. Full variable domain (rest looked up from reference TRBV9 and TRBJ2-1): DSGVTQTPKHLITATGQRVTLRCSPRSGDLSVYWYQQSLDQGLQFLIQYYNGEERAKGNILERFSAQQFPDLHSELNLSSLELGDSALYFCASSVASGGAVGGQFFGPGTRLTVL.

CDR3 in amino acids: CASSFGQNNSPLHF. The CDR3, as DNA: TGTGCCAGCAGCTTTGGACAGAATAATTCACCCCTCCACTTT. The genes are TRBV11-3 and TRBJ1-6, with D maybe TRBD1 (6 bases). The CDR3 has 14 residues. V lost 3 bases to trimming and J lost 5 bases, with 8 bases between them. CDR1 SGHNT and CDR2 YENEEA come from the germline V gene.

The J gene is TRBJ2-3, the V gene TRBV9; 8 bases line up with TRBD2. Germline CDR1 is SGDLS and CDR2 is YYNGEE. The CDR3 length is 18 residues. V gave up 3 bases and J gave up 0 bases; unmatched junction bases: 12. The CDR3 coding sequence is TGTGCCAGCAGCGGGGCTGGGCGGGGGGCCCGGAGCACAGATACGCAGTATTTT. As protein: CASSGAGRGARSTDTQYF.

CDR3 region: CASSSRGRSYNEQFF. The CDR3 DNA reads as TGTGCCAGCAGCTCAAGGGGCCGTTCCTACAATGAGCAGTTCTTC. V and J are TRBV5-8 and TRBJ2-1, with D maybe TRBD1 (5 bases). This CDR3 is 15 amino acids long. CDR1 and CDR2 from the germline V gene are SGHTS and YDEGEE. Trimming removed 3 bases from V and 1 base from J, with 11 bases in between.